The next 6 T cell receptor beta chains were all read from a single sample in a study of patients and donors after allogeneic stem cell transplantation. TCRdb ran MiXCR on the RT-PCR reads and lists one entry per CDR3 protein. The table lists about 410,000 distinct CDR3 sequences, 16% of them singletons. Sequencing was done on a sample of blood, either unsorted or a sorted T cell fraction (not recorded which). Receptors were obtained from a human donor who was either an allogeneic HSCT recipient or a stem cell or donor lymphocyte infusion donor (not recorded which). It is not recorded whose cells these are; they may come from a transplant donor.

J is TRBJ1-2 and V is TRBV12-3 or TRBV12-4, with no clear D. V shed 7 bases and J shed 6 bases, with 9 bases lying between them. The CDR3 runs 11 residues. The CDR3 here is CASIKGNGYTF. In DNA form, the CDR3 reads TGTGCCAGCATCAAAGGAAATGGCTACACCTTC.

CDR3 in DNA: TGCGCCAGCAGCTCGGACAGTGAGATCTCTGGGGCCAACGTCCTGACTTTC. The encoded protein is CASSSDSEISGANVLTF. The V call is TRBV5-1, the J call TRBJ2-6; D possibly corresponds to TRBD1 (6 bases). The length of the CDR3 is 17 residues. V lost 3 bases to trimming and J lost 0 bases, with 13 bases between them. CDR1 and CDR2 (germline): SGHRS, YFSETQ.

This clonotype was detected ten times or more. CDR3 residues: CASNRRRSATDTQYF. Here the CDR3 DNA reads TGTGCCAGCAATAGGCGACGATCAGCTACAGATACGCAGTATTTT. The chain links TRBV12-3 or TRBV12-4 to TRBJ2-3, with D unresolved. Trimming removed 7 bases from V and 3 bases from J, with 17 bases in between. The CDR3 consists of 15 residues.

The chain carries TRBV27 and TRBJ2-7, with D perhaps TRBD2 (5 bases). The CDR3 totals 14 residues. V was trimmed by 3 bases and J by 1 base, leaving 10 bases between them. Germline CDR1 is MNHEY and CDR2 is SMNVEV (reference sequence). The CDR3 DNA is TGTGCCAGCAGTTTTTACAGAGGGTCCTACGAGCAGTACTTC. Translating gives CASSFYRGSYEQYF.

This clonotype was counted ten times or more. The germline gene is not matched at one end of the junction; a read error may be the cause. Here the CDR3 DNA reads TGTGCCAGCAGTGTAGCGGGGGGGCGCCTCGTTGAGCAGTTCTTC. This codes for CASSVAGGRLVEQFF. V is TRBV12-3 or TRBV12-4 and J is TRBJ2-1, with 11 bases fitting TRBD2. The CDR3 runs to 15 residues.

This clonotype was observed a handful of times. At one end the junction does not follow the germline gene, possibly because of a read error. For the CDR3, the DNA is TGTGCCAGCAGCCTAACTAGCGGGGGGCTCTCCTACGAGCAGTACTTC. As protein: CASSLTSGGLSYEQYF. The chain is built from TRBV7-3 and TRBJ2-7, with 12 bases fitting TRBD2. This CDR3 has 16 amino acids. Germline V gene sequence: CDR1 SGHTA, CDR2 FQGTGA. The entire variable domain, with the rest obtained from reference TRBV7-3 and TRBJ2-7, is as follows: GAGVSQTPSNKVTEKGKYVELRCDPISGHTALYWYRQSLGQGPEFLIYFQGTGAADDSGLPNDRFFAVRPEGSVSTLKIQRTERGDSAVYLCASSLTSGGLSYEQYFGPGTRLTVT.